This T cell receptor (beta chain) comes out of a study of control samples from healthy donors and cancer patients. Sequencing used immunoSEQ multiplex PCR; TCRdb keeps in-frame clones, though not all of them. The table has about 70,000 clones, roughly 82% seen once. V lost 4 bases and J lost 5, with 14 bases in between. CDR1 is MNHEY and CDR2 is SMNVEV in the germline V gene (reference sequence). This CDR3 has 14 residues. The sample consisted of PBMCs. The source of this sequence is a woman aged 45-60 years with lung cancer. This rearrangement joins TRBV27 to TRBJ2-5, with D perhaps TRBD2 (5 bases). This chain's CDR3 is CASSSRVDWETQYF. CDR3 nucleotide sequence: TGTGCCAGCAGTTCGAGGGTAGATTGGGAGACCCAGTACTTC.